Following are 28 T cell receptor beta chains from one sample sequenced in a study of regulatory T cells in long-lasting Graves disease. Time point: persistent/refractory GD, antithyroid drugs over 5 years with positive TRAb. PBMCs provided the RNA from which the TCR library was made. Building of the TCR beta libraries involved iRepertoire HTBI primers and Arm-PCR of CDR3 regions. TCRdb re-called the multiplex PCR reads through MiXCR, storing one row per CDR3 protein. The table lists around 450,000 distinct CDR3 sequences, roughly a fifth of them singletons. The input for sequencing was peripheral blood mononuclear cells (PBMCs), taken when the disease was refractory, from a patient treated with antithyroid drugs. The source of these receptors is a female donor with Graves disease.

This clonotype showed up many times. The DNA of the CDR3 is TGTGCCACCCAGGACGGGATCTACGAGCAGTACTTC. Translating gives CATQDGIYEQYF. This sequence joins TRBV6-1 and TRBJ2-7; D is possibly TRBD2 (5 bases). Deletions cut 10 bases from V and 3 bases from J, with 13 bases between. Germline loops: CDR1 MNHNS, CDR2 SASEGT. The CDR3 spans 12 residues.

This clonotype was recorded at least ten times. The chain carries TRBV30 and TRBJ1-6; 7 bases are a match to TRBD1. Germline V gene data show CDR1 as GTSNPN and CDR2 as SVGIG (reference sequence). The length of the CDR3 is 13 residues. J gave up 7 bases and V 5 bases, and 5 bases lay outside the gene matches. The CDR3 protein is CAWAGQRNSPLHF. As DNA, the CDR3 is TGTGCCTGGGCGGGACAGAGAAATTCACCCCTCCACTTT.

A few counts support this clonotype. This rearrangement joins TRBV14 to TRBJ2-7, with D perhaps assigned TRBD1 or TRBD2 (5 bases each). The CDR3 runs 17 residues. Looked up from germline, CDR1 is SGHDN and CDR2 is FVKESK. Trimming took 3 bases from V and 6 from J, leaving 24 bases between them. The CDR3 protein is CASSHVGGGYSLGEQYF. As DNA, the CDR3 is TGTGCCAGCAGCCACGTCGGTGGGGGTTATAGCCTCGGCGAGCAGTACTTC.

In this sample, this clonotype turned up many times. This chain uses TRBV7-2 with TRBJ1-1; D might be TRBD1 (6 bases). This CDR3 has 16 residues. CDR1 SGHTA and CDR2 FQGNSA come from the germline V gene. V lost 5 bases and J lost 0, with 16 bases in between. The CDR3 bases are TGTGCCAGCAGCCCCGACGGGGGGGGCATGAACACTGAAGCTTTCTTT. It translates to CASSPDGGGMNTEAFF.

This chain links TRBV5-1 with TRBJ1-1, with unresolved D. The CDR3 totals 14 residues. The V end lost 2 bases, the J end lost 5 bases, and 13 bases lay between the germline ends. Germline loops: CDR1 SGHRS, CDR2 YFSETQ. The CDR3 DNA reads as TGCGCCAGCAGCTTCGTTTCCGAGGAAACTGAAGCTTTCTTT. The encoded protein is CASSFVSEETEAFF.

This chain connects TRBV10-3 to TRBJ2-1; 8 nucleotides agree with TRBD2. The CDR3 loop spans 15 amino acids. CDR1 and CDR2 from the germline V gene are ENHRY and SYGVKD. V lost 8 bases, J lost 9 bases, and 15 bases stayed unmatched. This CDR3 is CAIRGGQREYGEQFF. The CDR3 region has the DNA TGTGCCATCCGAGGTGGACAGCGGGAGTACGGTGAGCAGTTCTTC.

V and J are TRBV19 and TRBJ1-5, with 11 positions matching TRBD1. The trim removed 6 bases at V and 7 bases at J, leaving 5 bases unmatched. CDR1 and CDR2 (germline): LNHDA, SQIVND (reference sequence). CDR3 length: 14 residues. For the CDR3, the DNA is TGTGCCAGTAGAAGGGGACAGGGGGACCAGCCCCAGCATTTT. Amino acid sequence: CASRRGQGDQPQHF.

This clonotype has only a few counts. The rearrangement links TRBV3-1 to TRBJ2-7; the match to TRBD2 covers 7 bases. The CDR3 is made up of 16 amino acids. J gave up 3 bases and V 2 bases, and 10 bases lay outside the gene matches. Germline V CDR1 and CDR2: LGHDT, YNNKEL (reference sequence). In DNA, the CDR3 is TGTGCCAGCAGCCAAATTGGAGGGAGGGCCAACTACGAGCAGTACTTC. It is translated as CASSQIGGRANYEQYF.

The chain couples TRBV28 to TRBJ2-1; 8 bases map to TRBD2. This CDR3 comprises 15 residues. The V segment lost 4 bases and the J segment 1 base; nucleotides outside the gene matches: 3. The germline V gene has CDR1 MDHEN and CDR2 SYDVKM. CDR3 DNA sequence: TGTGCCAGCAGTTCGGGACTAGGATCCTACAATGAGCAGTTCTTC. This encodes CASSSGLGSYNEQFF.

The chain has TRBV5-4 and TRBJ2-7; D remains ambiguous. Trimming removed 0 bases from V and 5 bases from J, with 12 bases in between. In germline, CDR1 is SGHNT, CDR2 YYREEE (reference sequence). The CDR3 runs to 14 residues. This CDR3 is CASSLGPGLDEQYF. DNA for the CDR3: TGTGCCAGCAGCTTGGGTCCAGGTTTGGACGAGCAGTACTTC.

This clonotype was detected ten times or more. The genes are TRBV28 and TRBJ2-5; 7 bases agree with TRBD1. The germline gives CDR1 MDHEN, CDR2 SYDVKM. This CDR3 is 16 amino acids long. With V trimmed by 6 bases and J by 2 bases, 12 bases remained unmatched. CDR3 amino acids: CASSETGTETQETQYF. CDR3 nucleotides: TGTGCCAGCAGCGAGACAGGGACAGAAACACAAGAGACCCAGTACTTC.

Many counts were recorded for this clonotype. This rearrangement joins TRBV28 to TRBJ2-7, with TRBD1 matching 9 bases. The CDR3 spans 16 residues. CDR1 is MDHEN and CDR2 is SYDVKM in the germline V gene. J was trimmed by 4 bases and V by 2 bases; bases with no gene match: 9. The CDR3 loop reads CASSLNPGQGFYEQYF. CDR3 coding DNA: TGTGCCAGCAGTTTAAATCCCGGACAGGGGTTTTACGAGCAGTACTTC.

A few counts support this clonotype. The chain combines TRBV7-9 with TRBJ2-7, with unresolved D. This CDR3 contains 13 residues. V was shortened by 3 bases and J by 6 bases, with 12 bases between the two germline ends. Germline V gives CDR1 SEHNR, CDR2 FQNEAQ (reference sequence). This CDR3 reads CASSFALGPEQYF. The CDR3 nucleotides are TGTGCCAGCAGCTTCGCGTTGGGTCCCGAGCAGTACTTC.

V gene TRBV14 combines with J gene TRBJ2-4; D may be TRBD1 (6 bases). Trimming took 1 base from V and 13 from J, leaving 17 bases between them. The CDR3 length is 14 residues. Looked up from germline, CDR1 is SGHDN and CDR2 is FVKESK. CDR3 sequence (DNA): TGTGCCAGCAGCCAAGGCTACAGTCCAGGGGACCAGTACTTC. Translating gives CASSQGYSPGDQYF.

The chain recombines TRBV30 with TRBJ2-2, with D maybe TRBD1 (6 bases). CDR3 length equals 12 residues. V gave up 5 bases and J gave up 6 bases, with 10 bases separating them. Germline CDR1 reads GTSNPN; CDR2 reads SVGIG (reference sequence). The CDR3 spells CAWPTGPGELFF. For the CDR3, the DNA is TGTGCCTGGCCAACAGGGCCCGGGGAGCTGTTTTTT. Full variable domain (remainder filled in from reference TRBV30 and TRBJ2-2): SQTIHQWPATLVQPVGSPLSLECTVEGTSNPNLYWYRQAAGRGLQLLFYSVGIGQISSEVPQNLSASRPQDRQFILSSKKLLLSDSGFYLCAWPTGPGELFFGEGSRLTVL.

V is TRBV6-2 or TRBV6-3 and J is TRBJ1-5, with unresolved D. The V end lost 8 bases, the J end lost 2 bases, and 13 bases lay between the germline ends. The CDR3 sequence is 14 residues long. The germline CDR1 and CDR2 sequences are MNHEY and SVGEGT. CDR3 amino acids: CASGWGGGNQPQHF. The CDR3 nucleotides are TGTGCCAGCGGATGGGGAGGTGGCAATCAGCCCCAGCATTTT.

At least ten counts were recorded for this clonotype. The rearrangement joins TRBV19 to TRBJ2-5; D ambiguous. Germline CDR1 and CDR2: LNHDA and SQIVND (reference sequence). The V end lost 7 bases, the J end lost 1 base, and 19 bases lay between the germline ends. CDR3 length: 16 residues. CDR3 region: CASTPRAEISQETQYF. DNA for the CDR3: TGTGCCAGTACCCCACGGGCTGAGATATCCCAAGAGACCCAGTACTTC.

This clonotype was recorded at least ten times. This chain connects TRBV28 to TRBJ2-7; D is ambiguous. Per the germline V gene, CDR1 is MDHEN and CDR2 is SYDVKM. V was pared by 5 bases and J by 0 bases, with 17 bases between. The CDR3 has 16 amino acids. The CDR3 bases are TGTGCCAGCAGTCGACTCCACGGATTTCCCTCCTACGAGCAGTACTTC. Its translation is CASSRLHGFPSYEQYF.

For this clonotype: A much more abundant neighbour one base away suggests this may be a read error. The rearrangement links TRBV10-3 to TRBJ1-2; 7 bases are shared with TRBD1. This CDR3 has 13 residues. Looked up from germline, CDR1 is ENHRY and CDR2 is SYGVKD. J gave up 2 bases and V 11 bases, and 8 bases lay outside the gene matches. CDR3 loop: CAVTETGNYGYTF. Here the CDR3 DNA reads TGTGCCGTCACGGAGACAGGGAACTATGGCTACACCTTC.

This clonotype has only one observation. The J gene is TRBJ2-7, the V gene TRBV9; 8 bases are shared with TRBD1. The ends lost 3 bases at V and 6 bases at J; junction bases unmatched: 14. The CDR3 sequence is 16 residues long. Germline lookup yields CDR1 SGDLS and CDR2 YYNGEE. The DNA for the CDR3 is TGTGCCAGCAGCGAGGCAGGGGGCGTTAGAGTAAGCGAGCAGTACTTC. It translates to CASSEAGGVRVSEQYF.

This clonotype was observed once. One end of the junction is discordant with germline, which a read error may explain. V is TRBV4-1 and J is TRBJ2-4; D possibly uses TRBD1 or TRBD2 (5 bases each). Germline values: CDR1 MGHRA, CDR2 YSYEKL. The CDR3 consists of 15 residues. The CDR3 region has the DNA TGCGCCAGCAGCCGATCTCAGGGAGTTGGAAACACTCAGTACTTC. Encoded protein: CASSRSQGVGNTQYF.

This chain links TRBV27 with TRBJ2-7; 13 bases agree with TRBD2. The germline gives CDR1 MNHEY, CDR2 SMNVEV (reference sequence). This CDR3 is 15 amino acids long. V was clipped by 6 bases and J by 4 bases; unmatched bases: 6. CDR3 residues: CASRGGLAGIYEQYF. The CDR3 bases are TGTGCCAGCAGGGGGGGACTAGCGGGGATATACGAGCAGTACTTC.

The chain joins TRBV15 to TRBJ2-5; 11 bases fit TRBD2. The CDR3 is 15 amino acids. Germline V gene data show CDR1 as LNHNV and CDR2 as YYDKDF (reference sequence). The V gene end was trimmed by 3 bases and the J gene end by 5 bases; junction bases not matched to a gene: 5. CDR3 in DNA: TGTGCCACCAGCAGGGATACTAGCGGGAGTGAGACCCAGTACTTC. Translating gives CATSRDTSGSETQYF.

In its sample, this clonotype was seen a few times. V is TRBV29-1 and J is TRBJ1-1, with D perhaps TRBD1 (5 bases). Germline CDR1 SQVTM, CDR2 ANQGSEA. Deletions cut 6 bases from V and 0 bases from J, with 11 bases between. The CDR3 loop spans 13 amino acids. CDR3 in amino acids: CSVGTELNTEAFF. CDR3 nucleotides: TGCAGCGTGGGGACCGAGCTGAACACTGAAGCTTTCTTT.

This clonotype was counted a few times. The gene calls are TRBV6-2 or TRBV6-3 and TRBJ2-3; the match to TRBD2 covers 11 bases. Germline V gene lookup returns CDR1 MNHEY and CDR2 SVGEGT. CDR3 length: 17 amino acids. With 2 bases clipped from V and 6 bases from J, the junction kept 10 bases outside the gene matches. The CDR3 loop is CASSYPRTSGPKDTQYF. The CDR3 DNA reads TGTGCCAGCAGTTACCCCAGGACTAGCGGGCCTAAGGATACGCAGTATTTT.

The chain uses TRBV19 and TRBJ1-4, with D maybe TRBD1 (6 bases). The CDR3 runs 15 residues. Trimming stripped 5 bases from V and 8 bases from J, with 18 bases between. Germline V lookup: CDR1 LNHDA, CDR2 SQIVND (reference sequence). The CDR3 region is CASSSQQGRGEKLFF. CDR3 bases: TGTGCCAGTAGTTCCCAGCAGGGGAGGGGAGAAAAACTGTTTTTT.

This clonotype was seen a handful of times. This sequence joins TRBV10-3 and TRBJ2-5; D is possibly TRBD1 (6 bases). This CDR3 has 14 amino acids. Germline V lookup: CDR1 ENHRY, CDR2 SYGVKD. Between the trimmed V and J ends, which lost 3 bases and 0 bases, there was a span of 8 bases. As DNA, the CDR3 is TGTGCCATCAGTGAAGGACAGAACCAAGAGACCCAGTACTTC. Its protein product is CAISEGQNQETQYF.

In its sample, this clonotype was seen a few times. V usage is TRBV7-6 and J usage is TRBJ1-3; no reliable D call. The CDR3 totals 15 residues. CDR1 SGHVS and CDR2 FNYEAQ come from the germline V gene. The V gene lost 5 bases and the J gene lost 3 bases, with 14 bases spanning the gap. CDR3 sequence reads: CASSLGPVGGNTIYF. The CDR3 region has the DNA TGTGCCAGCAGCCTTGGACCAGTTGGTGGAAACACCATATATTTT. The complete variable domain, with remaining parts taken from reference TRBV7-6 and TRBJ1-3, reads GAGVSQSPRYKVTKRGQDVALRCDPISGHVSLYWYRQALGQGPEFLTYFNYEAQQDKSGLPNDRFSAERPEGSISTLTIQRTEQRDSAMYRCASSLGPVGGNTIYFGEGSWLTVV.